The 28 T cell receptor beta chains given below trace back to one sample, sequenced in a study of regulatory T cells in long-lasting Graves disease. According to the study, TCR beta libraries were built with iRepertoire HTBI primers and CDR3-region Arm-PCR. MiXCR, applied by TCRdb to the multiplex PCR reads, yields one record per CDR3 protein. The sample contains some 490,000 distinct CDR3 sequences, 12% of which appear only once. Time point here: newly diagnosed GD, antithyroid drugs for less than 3 months. Extracted RNA from PBMCs served as the source of the TCR library. The sample also formed part of further work on T cells in Graves' hyperthyroidism and ophthalmopathy.

The sequencing here drew on peripheral blood mononuclear cells (PBMCs), taken at new diagnosis, from a patient treated with antithyroid drugs. These receptors were obtained from a woman in her thirties with Graves disease.

Comment on this clonotype: This clone may be a read error of a much larger clone one base away. This rearrangement joins TRBV11-1 to TRBJ1-3; D gene uncertain. CDR1 SGHAT and CDR2 FQDESV come from the germline V gene (reference sequence). The CDR3 totals 16 residues. In DNA, the CDR3 is TGCGCCAGCAGCCAAGATTTTACTAGCTATGGAAACACCATATATTTT. Protein product: CASSQDFTSYGNTIYF. Full variable domain (rest looked up from reference TRBV11-1 and TRBJ1-3): EAEVAQSPRYKITEKSQAVAFWCDPISGHATLYWYRQILGQGPELLVQFQDESVVDDSQLPKDRFSAERLKGVDSTLKIQPAELGDSAMYLCASSQDFTSYGNTIYFGEGSWLTVV.

This clonotype was counted a few times. J is TRBJ2-1 and V is TRBV4-3, with D maybe TRBD2 (6 bases). CDR3 length equals 14 residues. V was cut by 0 bases and J by 10 bases, with 13 bases left in between. The germline CDR1 and CDR2 sequences are LGHNA and YSLEER. The CDR3 coding sequence is TGCGCCAGCAGCCAAGATTATACTAGCCGAGAGCAGTTCTTC. Protein: CASSQDYTSREQFF.

This clonotype came up many times. The V gene is TRBV6-2 or TRBV6-3, the J gene TRBJ2-6; no clear D. The CDR3 is 14 residues long. Germline loops: CDR1 MNHEY, CDR2 SVGEGT. V was clipped by 8 bases and J by 2 bases, with 10 bases between them. The CDR3 loop is CASSGGAGANVLTF. CDR3 DNA sequence: TGTGCCAGCTCCGGTGGTGCTGGGGCCAACGTCCTGACTTTC.

In this sample, this clonotype turned up a few times. The chain is built from TRBV19 and TRBJ2-1; 10 nucleotides match TRBD2. Losses at the gene ends were 5 bases for V and 9 bases for J; bases not matched to a gene: 10. CDR3 length: 15 residues. Germline V gene lookup returns CDR1 LNHDA and CDR2 SQIVND (reference sequence). The CDR3 loop reads CASSLLAGVLGEQFF. The CDR3 nucleotides are TGTGCCAGTAGTCTGCTAGCGGGAGTATTAGGTGAGCAGTTCTTC. Supplemented by reference TRBV19 and TRBJ2-1, the full variable domain reads DGGITQSPKYLFRKEGQNVTLSCEQNLNHDAMYWYRQDPGQGLRLIYYSQIVNDFQKGDIAEGYSVSREKKESFPLTVTSAQKNPTAFYLCASSLLAGVLGEQFFGPGTRLTVL.

A few counts support this clonotype. The chain combines TRBV9 with TRBJ2-7; either TRBD1 or TRBD2 may supply D (5 bases each). This CDR3 has 13 residues. CDR1 SGDLS and CDR2 YYNGEE come from the germline V gene. The germline V and J ends were trimmed by 4 bases and 6 bases, with 14 bases remaining between them. The CDR3 DNA sequence: TGTGCCAGCAGCCCCCGGGGACGGAGCGAGCAGTACTTC. It is translated as CASSPRGRSEQYF.

This clonotype appeared many times. The rearrangement uses TRBV28 and TRBJ2-7; TRBD2 matches 11 bases. Germline CDR1 MDHEN, CDR2 SYDVKM. The length of the CDR3 is 17 residues. Trimming cost V 3 bases and J 0 bases; bases outside gene matches: 7. The CDR3 DNA is TGTGCCAGCAGTTTTACCTGGGGACTAGCGGCCTCCTACGAGCAGTACTTC. Translated, it gives CASSFTWGLAASYEQYF.

This clonotype was seen repeatedly, ten times or more. The genes are TRBV20-1 and TRBJ2-2; 7 bases match TRBD2. CDR3 length equals 15 residues. Germline values: CDR1 DFQATT, CDR2 SNEGSKA (reference sequence). Trimming took 5 bases from V and 0 from J; bases not matched to a gene: 6. The chain's CDR3 is CSAREAGTNTGELFF. The DNA for the CDR3 is TGCAGTGCTCGGGAGGCCGGAACGAACACCGGGGAGCTGTTTTTT.

Ten or more counts support this clonotype. This sequence joins TRBV9 and TRBJ2-1; 16 bases are shared with TRBD2. The length of the CDR3 is 17 residues. V shed 5 bases, J shed 4 bases, and the junction held 6 bases outside the gene matches. The germline CDR1 and CDR2 sequences are SGDLS and YYNGEE. CDR3 amino acids: CASSPGLAGGGYNEQFF. The CDR3 DNA is TGTGCCAGCAGTCCGGGACTAGCGGGAGGGGGGTACAATGAGCAGTTCTTC. The full variable domain, its missing parts supplied by reference TRBV9 and TRBJ2-1, is DSGVTQTPKHLITATGQRVTLRCSPRSGDLSVYWYQQSLDQGLQFLIQYYNGEERAKGNILERFSAQQFPDLHSELNLSSLELGDSALYFCASSPGLAGGGYNEQFFGPGTRLTVL.

The chain has TRBV7-9 and TRBJ2-2; TRBD2 aligns across 14 bases. The V segment lost 6 bases and the J segment 10 bases; nucleotides outside the gene matches: 10. CDR1 is SEHNR, CDR2 FQNEAQ, per germline (reference sequence). There are 16 residues in the CDR3. CDR3 sequence: CASRPTGTSGSVELFF. CDR3 bases: TGTGCCAGCAGGCCTACCGGGACTAGCGGGAGTGTGGAGCTGTTTTTT.

This clonotype was observed at least ten times. The chain combines TRBV12-3 or TRBV12-4 with TRBJ2-1, with D hard to call. V lost 6 bases and J 6 bases, leaving 15 bases between the germline ends. The CDR3 is 14 residues long. The CDR3 region has the DNA TGTGCCAGCAGCTCTCAGGACCCCGGCAATGAGCAGTTCTTC. This sequence encodes CASSSQDPGNEQFF.

This clonotype was detected ten times or more. CDR3 residues: CASSEPLGGAGDEQYF. In nucleotides, the CDR3 is TGTGCCAGCAGTGAGCCATTGGGCGGTGCGGGAGATGAGCAGTACTTC. The rearrangement joins TRBV2 to TRBJ2-7; 7 bases align to TRBD2. Trimming took 3 bases from V and 7 from J; bases not matched to a gene: 15. The CDR3 spans 16 residues. Germline loops: CDR1 SNHLY, CDR2 FYNNEI.

J is TRBJ1-1 and V is TRBV29-1; maybe TRBD1 (6 bases). The CDR3 is made up of 13 amino acids. Germline CDR1 reads SQVTM; CDR2 reads ANQGSEA. V lost 6 bases to trimming and J lost 0 bases, with 11 bases between them. CDR3 sequence (DNA): TGCAGCGTCAAGGGGGTCTTGAACACTGAAGCTTTCTTT. Protein product: CSVKGVLNTEAFF.

This clonotype has a count of ten or more. This sequence joins TRBV28 and TRBJ1-4; D ambiguous. The germline CDR1 and CDR2 sequences are MDHEN and SYDVKM. Trimming pared 7 bases from V and 8 bases from J, leaving 5 bases between. CDR3 length: 10 amino acids. CDR3 nucleotide sequence: TGTGCCAGCATGGAAGAAAAACTGTTTTTT. Translation: CASMEEKLFF.

This clonotype was picked up a small number of times. The chain carries TRBV3-1 and TRBJ2-1; perhaps TRBD2 as D (5 bases). This CDR3 contains 14 residues. CDR1 and CDR2 from the germline V gene are LGHDT and YNNKEL (reference sequence). Trimming stripped 0 bases from V and 7 bases from J, with 10 bases between. The chain's CDR3 is CASSQEGVLNEQFF. As DNA, the CDR3 is TGTGCCAGCAGCCAAGAGGGAGTTTTAAATGAGCAGTTCTTC.

This clonotype appeared many times. This chain uses TRBV2 with TRBJ2-5; 12 bases line up with TRBD1. This CDR3 region has 18 residues. Per the germline V gene, CDR1 is SNHLY and CDR2 is FYNNEI. J was trimmed by 5 bases and V by 6 bases; bases with no gene match: 16. CDR3 residues: CASSSFWDPGQGAETQYF. The CDR3, as DNA: TGTGCCAGCAGCAGCTTTTGGGATCCGGGACAGGGGGCTGAGACCCAGTACTTC.

This clonotype was recorded many times. The chain is built from TRBV2 and TRBJ2-1, with D possibly TRBD2 on 6 matching bases. Looked up from germline, CDR1 is SNHLY and CDR2 is FYNNEI. Trimming removed 8 bases at V and 7 bases at J, with 27 bases between. The CDR3 sequence is 17 residues long. CDR3 loop: CASGGYVAGEALNEQFF. CDR3 nucleotides: TGTGCCAGCGGGGGGTACGTGGCAGGAGAGGCATTAAATGAGCAGTTCTTC.

This clonotype was recorded at least ten times. CDR3 amino acids: CASSETYTGELFF. CDR3 bases: TGTGCCAGCAGTGAAACTTACACCGGGGAGCTGTTTTTT. V is TRBV2 and J is TRBJ2-2; no firm D call. CDR3 length equals 13 residues. Trimming took 2 bases from V and 3 from J, leaving 4 bases between them. CDR1 is SNHLY, CDR2 FYNNEI, per germline.

This clonotype has a handful of counts. CDR3 amino acids: CASSPMLLAVSTDTQYF. The CDR3 nucleotides read TGTGCCAGCAGCCCGATGCTACTAGCGGTCAGCACAGATACGCAGTATTTT. This sequence joins TRBV5-8 and TRBJ2-3; TRBD2 agrees at 8 bases. V was pared by 4 bases and J by 0 bases, with 10 bases of the junction left unmatched. This CDR3 is 17 amino acids long. Germline V gene data show CDR1 as SGHTS and CDR2 as YDEGEE.

This clonotype was detected many times. This chain joins TRBV3-1 and TRBJ2-5; D gene ambiguous. The ends were cut back, 0 bases at V and 5 bases at J, with 4 bases in the middle. The CDR3 runs 12 residues. CDR1 and CDR2 from the germline V gene are LGHDT and YNNKEL (reference sequence). The CDR3 nucleotides are TGTGCCAGCAGCCAAGAGTCCGAGACCCAGTACTTC. Its translation: CASSQESETQYF.

The chain carries TRBV7-3 and TRBJ2-1; 11 nucleotides line up with TRBD2. Per germline, CDR1 SGHTA and CDR2 FQGTGA. This CDR3 is 16 amino acids long. The junction had 7 bases not matched to a gene; V was cut back by 5 bases and J by 4 bases. CDR3 sequence reads: CASSPLGLAEYNEQFF. As DNA, the CDR3 is TGTGCCAGCAGCCCATTGGGACTAGCGGAGTACAATGAGCAGTTCTTC. The whole variable domain, filled in from reference TRBV7-3 and TRBJ2-1, reads GAGVSQTPSNKVTEKGKYVELRCDPISGHTALYWYRQSLGQGPEFLIYFQGTGAADDSGLPNDRFFAVRPEGSVSTLKIQRTERGDSAVYLCASSPLGLAEYNEQFFGPGTRLTVL.

This clonotype was recorded at least ten times. This chain uses TRBV18 with TRBJ1-2; D remains ambiguous. CDR3 length: 14 amino acids. The germline CDR1 and CDR2 sequences are KGHSH and LQKENI. V was shortened by 3 bases and J by 8 bases, with 16 bases between the two germline ends. CDR3 nucleotides: TGTGCCAGCTCACCTTCCGGGGATGTATCAGGCTACACCTTC. Translated, it gives CASSPSGDVSGYTF.

In this sample, this clonotype turned up a few times. V usage is TRBV19 and J usage is TRBJ2-1; D not certain. V was shortened by 1 base and J by 3 bases, with 16 bases between the two germline ends. This CDR3 region has 17 residues. Germline CDR1 is LNHDA and CDR2 is SQIVND (reference sequence). The CDR3 here is CASSIGSAARSYNEQFF. CDR3 coding DNA: TGTGCCAGTAGTATAGGATCGGCAGCCAGAAGCTACAATGAGCAGTTCTTC.

This clonotype has a count of ten or more. This chain uses TRBV3-1 with TRBJ1-2, with no clear D. The ends were cut back, 3 bases at V and 8 bases at J, with 10 bases in the middle. Per germline, CDR1 LGHDT and CDR2 YNNKEL (reference sequence). The CDR3 loop spans 12 amino acids. In DNA, the CDR3 is TGTGCCAGCAGCCACCCGCGGCGGGGCTACACCTTC. It yields the protein CASSHPRRGYTF.

This clonotype was seen ten or more times. The rearrangement uses TRBV2 and TRBJ1-1; tentatively, D is TRBD1 (6 bases). The CDR3 length is 16 residues. V was shortened by 8 bases and J by 0 bases, with 19 bases between the two germline ends. CDR1 and CDR2 (germline): SNHLY, FYNNEI. CDR3 bases: TGTGCCAGCGCAAGGACAGCGAGTATTTTGAACACTGAAGCTTTCTTT. Translation gives CASARTASILNTEAFF.

The rearrangement uses TRBV10-2 and TRBJ2-1, with 8 positions matching TRBD2. With V trimmed by 4 bases and J by 7 bases, 6 bases remained unmatched. In germline, CDR1 is WSHSY, CDR2 SAAADI. The CDR3 runs to 14 residues. The CDR3 is CASSAAGGSNEQFF. The CDR3 nucleotides read TGCGCCAGCAGTGCCGCGGGAGGCTCTAATGAGCAGTTCTTC.

This rearrangement joins TRBV20-1 to TRBJ2-3; 7 bases agree with TRBD2. J lost 6 bases, V lost 0 bases, and 9 bases had no gene match. The germline gives CDR1 DFQATT, CDR2 SNEGSKA (reference sequence). This CDR3 comprises 15 residues. The CDR3 DNA sequence: TGCAGTGCTAGAGATCCGGGGGGAGCAGGGGATACGCAGTATTTT. This translates into CSARDPGGAGDTQYF.

Many counts were recorded for this clonotype. This chain links TRBV28 with TRBJ2-2, with D possibly called TRBD1 or TRBD2 (5 bases each). Germline V gene data show CDR1 as MDHEN and CDR2 as SYDVKM. The CDR3 covers 18 residues. Deletions cut 5 bases from V and 0 bases from J, with 19 bases between. The CDR3 loop is CASSRYQGAGPNTGELFF. CDR3 nucleotides: TGTGCCAGCAGTCGATATCAGGGAGCCGGCCCGAACACCGGGGAGCTGTTTTTT.

The chain recombines TRBV9 with TRBJ2-1; maybe TRBD1 (7 bases). Germline V gene data show CDR1 as SGDLS and CDR2 as YYNGEE. Trimming took off 6 bases at V and 8 bases at J, with 18 bases between the two ends. The CDR3 length is 14 residues. CDR3 sequence reads: CASNLGGQFHEQFF. The CDR3 DNA follows: TGTGCCAGCAACCTGGGGGGACAGTTTCATGAGCAGTTCTTC. Based on the CDR3 plus reference TRBV9 and TRBJ2-1, the full variable domain is DSGVTQTPKHLITATGQRVTLRCSPRSGDLSVYWYQQSLDQGLQFLIQYYNGEERAKGNILERFSAQQFPDLHSELNLSSLELGDSALYFCASNLGGQFHEQFFGPGTRLTVL.